This T cell receptor (beta chain) was profiled in a study of blood T cell repertoires in COVID-19. The V gene's germline CDR1 is LNHDA and CDR2 SQIVND (reference sequence). The CDR3 is made up of 13 amino acids. Germline trimming cut 4 bases from V and 5 bases from J; bases unmatched to any gene: 1. The assay was immunoSEQ multiplex PCR, and TCRdb's table has in-frame clones only and misses some. There are under 200,000 clones in the sample; around four fifths occur only once, and 3.6% lies in the top ten. The sample taken for sequencing was PBMCs or T cells enriched from blood (not recorded which). The rearrangement joins TRBV19 to TRBJ2-3; TRBD1 matches 9 bases. This sequence was found in a woman aged 45-60 years in a cohort exposed to, infected with or recovered from COVID-19 (not recorded which). CDR3 residues: CASSTDRGDTQYF. For the CDR3, the DNA is TGTGCCAGTAGTACGGACAGGGGAGATACGCAGTATTTT.